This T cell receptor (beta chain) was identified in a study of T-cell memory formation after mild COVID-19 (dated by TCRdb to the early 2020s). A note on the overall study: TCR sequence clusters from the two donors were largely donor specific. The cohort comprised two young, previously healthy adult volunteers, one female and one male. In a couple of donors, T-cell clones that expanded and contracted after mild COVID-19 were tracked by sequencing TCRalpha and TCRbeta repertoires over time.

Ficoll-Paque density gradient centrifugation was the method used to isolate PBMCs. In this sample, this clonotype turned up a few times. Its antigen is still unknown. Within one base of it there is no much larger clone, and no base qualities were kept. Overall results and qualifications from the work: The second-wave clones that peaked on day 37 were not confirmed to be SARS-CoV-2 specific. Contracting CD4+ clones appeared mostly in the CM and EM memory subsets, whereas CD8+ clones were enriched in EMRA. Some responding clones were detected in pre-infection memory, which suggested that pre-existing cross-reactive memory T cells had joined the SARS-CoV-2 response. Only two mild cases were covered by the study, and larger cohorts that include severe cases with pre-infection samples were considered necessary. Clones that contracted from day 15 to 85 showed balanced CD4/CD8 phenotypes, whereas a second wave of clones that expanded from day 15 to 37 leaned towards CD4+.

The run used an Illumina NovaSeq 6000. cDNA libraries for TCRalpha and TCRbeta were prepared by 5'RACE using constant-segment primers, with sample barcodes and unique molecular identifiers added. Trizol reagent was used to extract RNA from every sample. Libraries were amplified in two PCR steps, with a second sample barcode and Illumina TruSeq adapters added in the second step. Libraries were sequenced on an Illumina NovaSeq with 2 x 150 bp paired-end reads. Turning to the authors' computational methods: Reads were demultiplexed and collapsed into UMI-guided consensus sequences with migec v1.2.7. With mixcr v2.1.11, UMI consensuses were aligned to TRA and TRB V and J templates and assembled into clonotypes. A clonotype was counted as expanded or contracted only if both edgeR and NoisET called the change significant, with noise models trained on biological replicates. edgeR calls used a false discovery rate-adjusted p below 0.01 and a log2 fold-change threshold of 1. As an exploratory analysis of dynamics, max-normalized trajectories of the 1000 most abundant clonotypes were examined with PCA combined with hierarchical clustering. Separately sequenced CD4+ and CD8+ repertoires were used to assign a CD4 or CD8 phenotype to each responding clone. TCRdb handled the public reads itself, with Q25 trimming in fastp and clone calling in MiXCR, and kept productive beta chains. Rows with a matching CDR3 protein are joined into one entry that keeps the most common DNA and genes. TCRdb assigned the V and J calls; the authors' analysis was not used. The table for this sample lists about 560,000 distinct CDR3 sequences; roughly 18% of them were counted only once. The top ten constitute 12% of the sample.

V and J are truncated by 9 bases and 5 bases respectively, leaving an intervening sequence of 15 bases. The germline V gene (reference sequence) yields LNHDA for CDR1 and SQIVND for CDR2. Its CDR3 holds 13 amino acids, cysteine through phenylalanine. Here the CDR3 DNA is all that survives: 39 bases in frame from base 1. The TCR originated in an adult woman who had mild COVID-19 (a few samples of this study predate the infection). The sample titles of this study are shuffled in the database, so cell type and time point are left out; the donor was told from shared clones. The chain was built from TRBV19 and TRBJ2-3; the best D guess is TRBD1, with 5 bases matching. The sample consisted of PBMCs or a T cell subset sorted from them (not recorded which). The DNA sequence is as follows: TGTGCCAGCCGGGCTGCAGGGAAAGATACGCAGTATTTT. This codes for CASRAAGKDTQYF.